What follows are 26 T cell receptor beta chains derived from one specimen sequenced in a study of cytomegalovirus exposure and HLA in healthy donors. The data were produced by immunoSEQ multiplex PCR, yet TCRdb's version contains in-frame clones alone and is incomplete. This table holds some 77,000 clones, approximately 96% found once. Sequencing input: PBMCs. The source of these receptors is a man between 18 and 35 years old in good health and CMV-seropositive.

Written as DNA, the CDR3 is TGTGCCAGTAGTATCACGGGCTCAACCGCGGGCTACGAGCAGTACTTC. Translation gives CASSITGSTAGYEQYF. The rearrangement joins TRBV19 to TRBJ2-7; D is perhaps TRBD2 (5 bases). The CDR3 sequence is 16 residues long. Germline V gene lookup returns CDR1 LNHDA and CDR2 SQIVND (reference sequence). Trimming took off 3 bases at V and 3 bases at J, with 18 bases between the two ends.

This sequence joins TRBV9 and TRBJ2-5, with 9 nucleotides matching TRBD2. The length of the CDR3 is 16 residues. Unmatched junction bases numbered 3, after V lost 0 bases and J lost 0 bases. Germline CDR1 and CDR2: SGDLS and YYNGEE. CDR3 region: CASSVAQREDQETQYF. For the CDR3, the DNA is TGTGCCAGCAGCGTAGCCCAGCGGGAGGACCAAGAGACCCAGTACTTC. The complete variable domain, with remaining parts taken from reference TRBV9 and TRBJ2-5, reads DSGVTQTPKHLITATGQRVTLRCSPRSGDLSVYWYQQSLDQGLQFLIQYYNGEERAKGNILERFSAQQFPDLHSELNLSSLELGDSALYFCASSVAQREDQETQYFGPGTRLLVL.

The rearrangement links TRBV2 to TRBJ1-1, with 7 bases that match TRBD1. The CDR3 extends over 15 amino acids. With V trimmed by 3 bases and J by 1 base, 5 bases remained unmatched. Germline values: CDR1 SNHLY, CDR2 FYNNEI. The CDR3 DNA reads as TGTGCCAGCAGTGATCGGAGACAGGGGAACACTGAAGCTTTCTTT. Protein product: CASSDRRQGNTEAFF.

J is TRBJ1-4 and V is TRBV18; D is undetermined. The V end was cut by 4 bases, the J end by 0 bases, with 9 bases between. Per germline, CDR1 KGHSH and CDR2 LQKENI. The CDR3 totals 15 residues. In DNA form, the CDR3 reads TGTGCCAGCTCACGAGGCGTCGCAACTAATGAAAAACTGTTTTTT. It translates to CASSRGVATNEKLFF.

The chain combines TRBV19 with TRBJ1-5; the D gene is possibly TRBD1 (5 bases). The CDR3 sequence is 13 residues long. Germline V gives CDR1 LNHDA, CDR2 SQIVND (reference sequence). V gave up 8 bases and J gave up 2 bases, with 10 bases separating them. CDR3 coding DNA: TGTGCCAGTGGGCAGGGCGGCAATCAGCCCCAGCATTTT. This gives the protein CASGQGGNQPQHF.

The chain combines TRBV7-8 with TRBJ2-1; possibly TRBD2 for D (6 bases). Trimming cost V 0 bases and J 7 bases, with 10 bases left between them. The length of the CDR3 is 14 residues. CDR1 and CDR2 from the germline V gene are SGHVS and FQNEAQ. CDR3 amino acids: CASSLAGGINEQFF. The DNA for the CDR3 is TGTGCCAGCAGCTTAGCGGGAGGTATAAATGAGCAGTTCTTC.

This clone was recorded only once. The chain couples TRBV9 to TRBJ2-1, with 8 bases lining up with TRBD2. Germline lookup yields CDR1 SGDLS and CDR2 YYNGEE. The CDR3 runs to 16 residues. J lost 6 bases, V lost 3 bases, and 11 bases had no gene match. CDR3 DNA sequence: TGTGCCAGCAGCGCTCCAACCGGGACTAGGGCCAATGAGCAGTTCTTC. Translation: CASSAPTGTRANEQFF. The whole variable domain, remainder taken from reference TRBV9 and TRBJ2-1, is DSGVTQTPKHLITATGQRVTLRCSPRSGDLSVYWYQQSLDQGLQFLIQYYNGEERAKGNILERFSAQQFPDLHSELNLSSLELGDSALYFCASSAPTGTRANEQFFGPGTRLTVL.

The chain carries TRBV4-1 and TRBJ2-7, with D possibly TRBD2 on 5 matching bases. This CDR3 region has 15 residues. The V gene's germline CDR1 is MGHRA and CDR2 YSYEKL. Trimming left V 0 bases short and J 3 bases short, with 12 bases between. CDR3 nucleotide sequence: TGCGCCAGCAGCCAAGATCCCCGGGAAAACTACGAGCAGTACTTC. It translates to CASSQDPRENYEQYF.

The rearrangement uses TRBV18 and TRBJ1-4, with D possibly matching TRBD1 (5 bases). This CDR3 contains 16 residues. Germline V CDR1 and CDR2: KGHSH, LQKENI. The V gene lost 6 bases and the J gene lost 0 bases, with 14 bases spanning the gap. This CDR3 is CASSPYDSATNEKLFF. Here the CDR3 DNA reads TGTGCCAGCTCGCCTTATGACAGCGCAACTAATGAAAAACTGTTTTTT.

This sequence joins TRBV11-3 and TRBJ2-5; possibly TRBD2 for D (5 bases). V was pared by 1 base and J by 0 bases, with 15 bases between. Germline V gene data show CDR1 as SGHNT and CDR2 as YENEEA. This CDR3 has 17 amino acids. As DNA, the CDR3 is TGTGCCAGCAGCTTAGGAGGGCCTGGACTTCACCAAGAGACCCAGTACTTC. Amino acids: CASSLGGPGLHQETQYF.

The chain uses TRBV7-8 and TRBJ1-2; possibly TRBD1 for D (5 bases). Germline V gene sequence: CDR1 SGHVS, CDR2 FQNEAQ. V lost 5 bases to trimming and J lost 6 bases, with 16 bases between them. This CDR3 comprises 14 residues. This CDR3 reads CASSLRAGYHGYTF. CDR3 DNA: TGTGCCAGCAGCCTCAGGGCCGGATATCATGGCTACACCTTC.

The chain carries TRBV27 and TRBJ2-7; tentative D call: TRBD1 (6 bases). In germline, CDR1 is MNHEY, CDR2 SMNVEV (reference sequence). V lost 4 bases and J 2 bases, leaving 18 bases between the germline ends. The CDR3 runs to 16 residues. CDR3 region: CASSSAGTSRPYEQYF. Here the CDR3 DNA reads TGTGCCAGCAGTTCCGCCGGGACATCAAGACCCTACGAGCAGTACTTC.

The chain carries TRBV5-6 and TRBJ2-2; 11 nucleotides agree with TRBD2. Per germline, CDR1 SGHDT and CDR2 YYEEEE. The CDR3 contains 17 residues. V lost 6 bases, J lost 3 bases, and 10 bases stayed unmatched. The chain's CDR3 is CASTVTSGTQYTGELFF. The CDR3 DNA follows: TGTGCCAGCACCGTGACTAGCGGGACCCAGTACACCGGGGAGCTGTTTTTT.

The genes are TRBV4-1 and TRBJ2-7, with TRBD2 matching 8 bases. The V gene's germline CDR1 is MGHRA and CDR2 YSYEKL. V was pared by 6 bases and J by 2 bases, with 6 bases of the junction left unmatched. This CDR3 region has 14 residues. CDR3 sequence reads: CASSPGGATYEQYF. CDR3 DNA sequence: TGCGCCAGCAGTCCGGGGGGGGCAACCTACGAGCAGTACTTC.

This chain joins TRBV15 and TRBJ2-3; 8 bases are shared with TRBD1. This CDR3 is built from 13 residues. CDR1 is LNHNV and CDR2 is YYDKDF in the germline V gene (reference sequence). Trimming at V came to 7 bases and at J to 2 bases, leaving 2 bases not matched to a gene. CDR3 in amino acids: CATKDRDTDTQYF. The CDR3, as DNA: TGTGCCACCAAGGACAGGGACACAGATACGCAGTATTTT. Based on the CDR3 plus reference TRBV15 and TRBJ2-3, the full variable domain is DAMVIQNPRYQVTQFGKPVTLSCSQTLNHNVMYWYQQKSSQAPKLLFHYYDKDFNNEADTPDNFQSRRPNTSFCFLDIRSPGLGDTAMYLCATKDRDTDTQYFGPGTRLTVL.

This sequence joins TRBV4-1 and TRBJ1-5; possibly TRBD1 for D (5 bases). CDR1 is MGHRA and CDR2 is YSYEKL in the germline V gene. The CDR3 totals 15 residues. V lost 1 base and J 3 bases, leaving 10 bases between the germline ends. This CDR3 is CASSQVQGTNQPQHF. In nucleotides, the CDR3 is TGCGCCAGCAGCCAAGTCCAGGGCACCAATCAGCCCCAGCATTTT.

The CDR3, as DNA: TGTGCCAGCAGCCCTGGGACTAGCGGGATTTTCGAGCAGTACTTC. Translation gives CASSPGTSGIFEQYF. The V and J genes are TRBV7-9 and TRBJ2-7; 13 positions match TRBD2. V lost 5 bases, J lost 6 bases, and 7 bases stayed unmatched. Per germline, CDR1 SEHNR and CDR2 FQNEAQ (reference sequence). The CDR3 runs 15 residues.

The table lists this clone with a count of one. The chain couples TRBV5-1 to TRBJ2-7; 11 bases match TRBD2. The CDR3 runs to 15 residues. The trim removed 4 bases at V and 10 bases at J, leaving 13 bases unmatched. Looked up from germline, CDR1 is SGHRS and CDR2 is YFSETQ. This chain's CDR3 is CASSATSGAGIGQYF. The CDR3 bases are TGCGCCAGCAGCGCGACTAGCGGGGCCGGGATCGGACAGTACTTC.

This rearrangement joins TRBV2 to TRBJ2-1; 7 nucleotides match TRBD2. Germline loops: CDR1 SNHLY, CDR2 FYNNEI. The V gene end was trimmed by 2 bases and the J gene end by 4 bases; junction bases not matched to a gene: 8. The CDR3 has 16 residues. CDR3 bases: TGTGCCAGCAGTGAATATGGGGGGAGGGATTACAATGAGCAGTTCTTC. Its protein is CASSEYGGRDYNEQFF.

The chain combines TRBV6-5 with TRBJ1-2, with D unclear. CDR3 length: 12 residues. The germline CDR1 and CDR2 sequences are MNHEY and SVGAGI. V was shortened by 5 bases and J by 7 bases, with 11 bases between the two germline ends. CDR3 sequence: CASSPPSGGYTF. The CDR3 bases are TGTGCCAGCAGTCCTCCCTCGGGTGGCTACACCTTC.

The chain employs TRBV7-3 and TRBJ2-7; weak D call: TRBD1 (6 bases). V shed 2 bases and J shed 2 bases, with 10 bases lying between them. Germline CDR1 and CDR2: SGHTA and FQGTGA. The CDR3 is 14 amino acids. CDR3 in DNA: TGTGCCAGCAGCTTAGACGGGACACCCTACGAGCAGTACTTC. Translation: CASSLDGTPYEQYF.

This clone was seen a handful of times. The J gene is TRBJ1-2, the V gene TRBV9; 8 bases map to TRBD1. Germline-derived CDR1 and CDR2 are SGDLS and YYNGEE. The CDR3 is 15 amino acids. V dropped 3 bases and J dropped 3; count of bases not matched to a gene: 7. CDR3 coding DNA: TGTGCCAGCAGCGCGGGAAAGGACAGGGACTATGGCTACACCTTC. Protein: CASSAGKDRDYGYTF.

This clone appeared a single time. This rearrangement joins TRBV19 to TRBJ2-7, with TRBD1 identical over 7 bases. V lost 6 bases to trimming and J lost 2 bases; unmatched junction nucleotides: 4. The germline gives CDR1 LNHDA, CDR2 SQIVND (reference sequence). This CDR3 is built from 13 residues. CDR3 sequence: CASSPGTAYEQYF. In nucleotides, the CDR3 is TGTGCCAGTAGCCCCGGGACAGCCTACGAGCAGTACTTC.

The chain combines TRBV4-1 with TRBJ2-2, with 7 positions matching TRBD2. Trimming took 1 base from V and 5 from J; bases not matched to a gene: 7. The CDR3 extends over 16 amino acids. Germline V gives CDR1 MGHRA, CDR2 YSYEKL. CDR3 loop: CASSQVTSSWTGELFF. For the CDR3, the DNA is TGCGCCAGCAGCCAAGTGACTAGCTCATGGACCGGGGAGCTGTTTTTT.

The chain couples TRBV7-9 to TRBJ1-3, with D perhaps TRBD1 (6 bases). Trimming pared 6 bases from V and 4 bases from J, leaving 13 bases between. The CDR3 sequence is 14 residues long. CDR1 and CDR2 (germline): SEHNR, FQNEAQ (reference sequence). CDR3 residues: CASRRRGAGNTIYF. For the CDR3, the DNA is TGTGCCAGCAGACGCAGGGGTGCAGGAAACACCATATATTTT.

This chain links TRBV6-1 with TRBJ1-4; 9 bases align to TRBD1. The CDR3 covers 17 residues. The junction had 11 bases not matched to a gene; V was cut back by 3 bases and J by 6 bases. The germline V gene has CDR1 MNHNS and CDR2 SASEGT. The CDR3 DNA sequence: TGTGCCAGCAGTGACCCGAACTACAGGGGGCAGGATGAAAAACTGTTTTTT. Its protein is CASSDPNYRGQDEKLFF.